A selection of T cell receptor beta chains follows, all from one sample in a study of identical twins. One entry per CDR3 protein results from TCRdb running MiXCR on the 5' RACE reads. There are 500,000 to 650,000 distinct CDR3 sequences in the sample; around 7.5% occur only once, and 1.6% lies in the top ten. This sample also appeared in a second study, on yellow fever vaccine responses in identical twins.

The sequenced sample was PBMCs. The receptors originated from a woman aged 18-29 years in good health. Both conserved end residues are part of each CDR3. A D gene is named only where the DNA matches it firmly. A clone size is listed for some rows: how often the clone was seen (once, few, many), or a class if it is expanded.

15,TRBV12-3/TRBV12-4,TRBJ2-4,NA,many,TGTGCCAGCAGCCCAGGCTTTTTGGCCAAAAACATTCAGTACTTC,CASSPGFLAKNIQYF
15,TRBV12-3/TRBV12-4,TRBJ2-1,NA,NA,TGTGCCAGCAGTCTGCAAGGGGCTGTAATGGGAGAGCAGTTCTTC,CASSLQGAVMGEQFF
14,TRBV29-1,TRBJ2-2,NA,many,TGCAGCGTTTCACAGGGAATTGGCACCGGGGAGCTGTTTTTT,CSVSQGIGTGELFF
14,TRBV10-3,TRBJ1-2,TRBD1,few,TGTGCCATCAGTGTGGGGACAGGGGAGAGCGGCTACACCTTC,CAISVGTGESGYTF
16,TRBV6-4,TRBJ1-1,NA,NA,TGTGCCAGCAGTGACTCCGGAAGGGGCCAAAGCACTGAAGCTTTCTTT,CASSDSGRGQSTEAFF
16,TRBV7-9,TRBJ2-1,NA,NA,TGTGCCAGCGGGTTCTCTGGGGGAGGCTCCTACAATGAGCAGTTCTTC,CASGFSGGGSYNEQFF
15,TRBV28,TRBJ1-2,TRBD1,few,TGTGCCAGCAGTTCGAACTTAGGGGGCGCTAATGGCTACACCTTC,CASSSNLGGANGYTF
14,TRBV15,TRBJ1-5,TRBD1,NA,TGTGCCACCAGCAGCTTCAGGGGGCTTCAGCCCCAGCATTTT,CATSSFRGLQPQHF
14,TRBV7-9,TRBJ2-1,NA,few,TGTGCCAGCAGCCTGGTTGGGGAACGGGGTGAGCAGTTCTTC,CASSLVGERGEQFF
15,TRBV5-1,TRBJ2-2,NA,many,TGCGCCAGCAGCTTAAGTCTTTCGAACACCGGGGAGCTGTTTTTT,CASSLSLSNTGELFF
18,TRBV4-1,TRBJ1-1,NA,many,TGCGCCAGCAGGGGGAGGGACCGGCAATCCGGGGGAGACACTGAAGCTTTCTTT,CASRGRDRQSGGDTEAFF
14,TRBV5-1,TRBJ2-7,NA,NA,TGCGCCAGCAGCTTGTGGGGGCCCACCTACGAGCAGTACTTC,CASSLWGPTYEQYF
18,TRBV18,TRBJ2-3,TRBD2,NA,TGTGCCAGCTCACAACCGGGACTAGCGGGAGGCATCTCAGATACGCAGTATTTT,CASSQPGLAGGISDTQYF
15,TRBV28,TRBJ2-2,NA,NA,TGTGCCAGCGCGGGACACCCGGGTAGCACCGGGGAGCTGTTTTTT,CASAGHPGSTGELFF
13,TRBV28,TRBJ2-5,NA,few,TGTGCCAGCAGACCGGACAAACAAGAGACCCAGTACTTC,CASRPDKQETQYF
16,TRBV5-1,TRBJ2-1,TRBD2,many,TGCGCCAGCAGCTTAGCTAGCGGGGGGGCCAGGAATGAGCAGTTCTTC,CASSLASGGARNEQFF
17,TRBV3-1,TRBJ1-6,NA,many,TGTGCCAGCAGCCAAGGGGTGGTCGGCCCATATAATTCACCCCTCCACTTT,CASSQGVVGPYNSPLHF
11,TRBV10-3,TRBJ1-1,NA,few,TGTGCCATCAGTCGGAACGGTGAAGCTTTCTTT,CAISRNGEAFF
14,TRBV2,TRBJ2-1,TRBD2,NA,TGTGCCAGCTCCCGGGCGGGAGTAGGTAATGAGCAGTTCTTC,CASSRAGVGNEQFF
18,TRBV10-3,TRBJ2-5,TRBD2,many,TGTGCCATCAGCGGAACCCTATCTATAGCGGGAGCGGGAGAGACCCAGTACTTC,CAISGTLSIAGAGETQYF
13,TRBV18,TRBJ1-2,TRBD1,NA,TGTGCCAGCTCACCCTGGACAGGGGGAGGCTACACCTTC,CASSPWTGGGYTF
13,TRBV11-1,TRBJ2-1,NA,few,TGTGCCAGCAGCTTGAGGTGGGGAAATGAGCAGTTCTTC,CASSLRWGNEQFF
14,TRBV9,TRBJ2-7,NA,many,TGTGCCAGCAGCCCCCAAGGGAACGTGTACGAGCAGTACTTC,CASSPQGNVYEQYF
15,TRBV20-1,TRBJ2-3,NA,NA,TGCAGTGCTAAAAATCCCGGAGAAGGCACAGATACGCAGTATTTT,CSAKNPGEGTDTQYF
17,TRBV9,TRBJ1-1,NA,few,TGTGCCAGCAGCAAAGAGGGGCAGTCCTCAATGAACACTGAAGCTTTCTTT,CASSKEGQSSMNTEAFF
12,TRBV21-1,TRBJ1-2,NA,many,TGTGCCAGCATCAAGGGGGGATATGGCTACACCTTC,CASIKGGYGYTF
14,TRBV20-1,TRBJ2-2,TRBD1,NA,TGCAGTGCAGCGGGACAGGGTAACACCGGGGAGCTGTTTTTT,CSAAGQGNTGELFF
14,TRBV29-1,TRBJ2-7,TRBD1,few,TGCAGCGTTGGTTCGTGGCAGGGGGCAAACGAGCAGTACTTC,CSVGSWQGANEQYF
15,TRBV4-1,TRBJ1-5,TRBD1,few,TGCGCCAGCAGCCAAGAAGGACAGGAGAATCAGCCCCAGCATTTT,CASSQEGQENQPQHF
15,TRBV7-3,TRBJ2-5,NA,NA,TGTGCCAGCAGCTCGGCGGGACATACACAAGAGACCCAGTACTTC,CASSSAGHTQETQYF
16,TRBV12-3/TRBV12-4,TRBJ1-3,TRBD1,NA,TGTGCCAGCAGTTTCGGTTACATGGGACAGGGTAACACCATATATTTT,CASSFGYMGQGNTIYF
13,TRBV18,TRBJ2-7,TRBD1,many,TGTGCCAGCAGCCGGGACAGATCCTACGAGCAGTACTTC,CASSRDRSYEQYF
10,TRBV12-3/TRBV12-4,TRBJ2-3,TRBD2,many,TGTGCCACCGGGGGGGTCACGCAGTATTTT,CATGGVTQYF
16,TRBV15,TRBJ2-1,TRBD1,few,TGTGCCACCAGCAGAGCGGGGACAGGGGCCTACAATGAGCAGTTCTTC,CATSRAGTGAYNEQFF
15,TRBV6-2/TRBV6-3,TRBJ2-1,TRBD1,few,TGTGCCAGCAGGTCCGGGACAGGGGGTAGCAATGAGCAGTTCTTC,CASRSGTGGSNEQFF
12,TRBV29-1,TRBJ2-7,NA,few,TGCAGCGTTGATGTGAAACCCTACGAGCAGTACTTC,CSVDVKPYEQYF
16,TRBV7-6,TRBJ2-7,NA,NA,TGTGCCAGCAGCCCCCGGGGTCAGGGTACCTCCTACGAGCAGTACTTC,CASSPRGQGTSYEQYF
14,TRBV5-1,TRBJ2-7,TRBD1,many,TGCGCCAGCAGGGTAGGACAGGGAAGGAACGAGCAGTACTTC,CASRVGQGRNEQYF
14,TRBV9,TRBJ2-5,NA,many,TGTGCCAGCAGCGTATCGCAGCTTTGGGAGACCCAGTACTTC,CASSVSQLWETQYF
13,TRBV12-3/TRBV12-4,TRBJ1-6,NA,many,TGTGCCAGCAGTACAGGGTCCCATTCACCCCTCCACTTT,CASSTGSHSPLHF
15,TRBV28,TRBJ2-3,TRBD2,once,TGTGCCAGCAGCCTACCCGGGACTAGCACAGACACGCAGTATTTT,CASSLPGTSTDTQYF
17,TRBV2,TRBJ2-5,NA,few,TGTGCCAGCAGTATTTATGGTTCGGCCGCTCTCGGAGAGACCCAGTACTTC,CASSIYGSAALGETQYF
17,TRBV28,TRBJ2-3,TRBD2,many,TGTGCCAGCAGTTTCCAGCGGGGGGGCCCGAGCACAGATACGCAGTATTTT,CASSFQRGGPSTDTQYF
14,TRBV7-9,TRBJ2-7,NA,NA,TGTGCCAGCACCGCTACTAGCCCCTCCTACGAGCAGTACTTC,CASTATSPSYEQYF
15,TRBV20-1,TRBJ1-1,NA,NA,TGCAGTGCTCGCTCTCCGGAAGGTATGAACACTGAAGCTTTCTTT,CSARSPEGMNTEAFF
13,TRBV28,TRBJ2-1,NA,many,TGTGCCAGCAGTTTATCCCCCCCCAGCGAGCAGTTCTTC,CASSLSPPSEQFF
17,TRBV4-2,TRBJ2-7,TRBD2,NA,TGTGCCAGCAGCCGAGGGGCCCCTCGGGAGGGTGCCTACGAGCAGTACTTC,CASSRGAPREGAYEQYF
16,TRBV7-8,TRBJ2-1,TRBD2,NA,TGTGCCAGCAGCTTGATGAGCGGGGGGGTCTACAATGAGCAGTTCTTC,CASSLMSGGVYNEQFF
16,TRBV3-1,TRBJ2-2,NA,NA,TGTGCCAGCAGCCAAGATCGACAGATCTCCACCGGGGAGCTGTTTTTT,CASSQDRQISTGELFF
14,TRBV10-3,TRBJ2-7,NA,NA,TGTGCCATCAGTGAGCCCGGACGGTCCTACGAGCAGTACTTC,CAISEPGRSYEQYF
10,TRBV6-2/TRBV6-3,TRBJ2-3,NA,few,TGTGCCAGCAGTTACGATACGCAGTATTTT,CASSYDTQYF
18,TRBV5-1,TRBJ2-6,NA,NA,TGCGCCAGCAGCAGGCAGGGCTCCTCATATTCTGGGGCCAACGTCCTGACTTTC,CASSRQGSSYSGANVLTF
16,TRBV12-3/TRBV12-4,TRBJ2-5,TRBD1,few,TGTGCCAGCAGTCCGGAAACAGGGGCGGAGAGAGAGACCCAGTACTTC,CASSPETGAERETQYF
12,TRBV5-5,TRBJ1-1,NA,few,TGTGCCAGCAGCTTGGGCTCACGAGAAGCTTTCTTT,CASSLGSREAFF
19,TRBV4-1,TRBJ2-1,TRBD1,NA,TGCGCCAGCAGCCAAGGATACCCGGGACAGGGGGTCAGGTACAATGAGCAGATCTTC,CASSQGYPGQGVRYNEQIF
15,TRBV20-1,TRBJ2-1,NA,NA,TGCAGTGCTAGATCTATCGATTCTTCCTACAATGAGCAGTTCTTC,CSARSIDSSYNEQFF
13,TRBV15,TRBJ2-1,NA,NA,TGTGCCACCAGCAGAGATCATGGGTCTGAGCAGTTCTTC,CATSRDHGSEQFF
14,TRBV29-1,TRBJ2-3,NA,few,TGCAGCGTCAGAGAAGGAGCCGGCACAGATACGCAGTATTTT,CSVREGAGTDTQYF